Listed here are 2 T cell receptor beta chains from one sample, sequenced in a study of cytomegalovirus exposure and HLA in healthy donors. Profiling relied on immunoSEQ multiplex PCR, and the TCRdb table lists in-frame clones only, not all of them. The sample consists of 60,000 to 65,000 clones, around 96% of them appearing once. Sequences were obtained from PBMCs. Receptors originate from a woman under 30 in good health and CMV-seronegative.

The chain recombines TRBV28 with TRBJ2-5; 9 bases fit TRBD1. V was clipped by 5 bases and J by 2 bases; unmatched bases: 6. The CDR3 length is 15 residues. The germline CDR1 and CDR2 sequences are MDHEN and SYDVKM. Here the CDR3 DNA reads TGTGCCAGCAGTCCCCCGGGACAGGGTCAAGAGACCCAGTACTTC. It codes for CASSPPGQGQETQYF.

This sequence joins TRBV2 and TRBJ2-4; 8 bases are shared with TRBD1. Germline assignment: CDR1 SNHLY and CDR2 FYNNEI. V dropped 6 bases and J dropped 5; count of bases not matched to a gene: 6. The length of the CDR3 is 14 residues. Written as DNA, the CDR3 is TGTGCCAGCAGCCTCAGGGGGCGCGAAAACATTCAGTACTTC. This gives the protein CASSLRGRENIQYF.